The 8 T cell receptor beta chains presented below share a single source sample, sequenced in a study of blood T cell repertoires in COVID-19. The assay was immunoSEQ multiplex PCR, and TCRdb's table has in-frame clones only and misses some. Among roughly 29,000 clones listed, roughly 78% were seen once. Sequencing input: peripheral blood. The origin of the receptors is a boy aged 2-15 years with active or convalescent COVID-19.

The chain joins TRBV14 to TRBJ2-2; maybe TRBD2 (6 bases). Trimming removed 2 bases from V and 5 bases from J, with 9 bases in between. In germline, CDR1 is SGHDN, CDR2 FVKESK. CDR3 length: 14 amino acids. Written as DNA, the CDR3 is TGTGCCAGCAGCCAATTGACTAGAACCGGGGAGCTGTTTTTT. As protein: CASSQLTRTGELFF. Filled out from reference TRBV14 and TRBJ2-2, the complete variable domain reads EAGVTQFPSHSVIEKGQTVTLRCDPISGHDNLYWYRRVMGKEIKFLLHFVKESKQDESGMPNNRFLAERTGGTYSTLKVQPAELEDSGVYFCASSQLTRTGELFFGEGSRLTVL.

The rearrangement links TRBV28 to TRBJ1-4; D is possibly TRBD1 (5 bases). Germline CDR1 is MDHEN and CDR2 is SYDVKM. V lost 4 bases and J 8 bases, leaving 17 bases between the germline ends. The CDR3 has 15 amino acids. Here the CDR3 DNA reads TGTGCCAGCAGTTCGAGTGGGGCAGGGCGAGAAAAACTGTTTTTT. Its protein product is CASSSSGAGREKLFF.

In its sample, this clone was seen once. V gene TRBV11-2 combines with J gene TRBJ2-6, with 8 bases fitting TRBD1. The CDR3 runs 17 residues. Germline assignment: CDR1 SGHAT and CDR2 FQNNGV. V lost 4 bases to trimming and J lost 2 bases; unmatched junction nucleotides: 7. This chain's CDR3 is CASSSQGAVPGANVLTF. DNA for the CDR3: TGTGCCAGCAGCTCCCAGGGGGCCGTACCTGGGGCCAACGTCCTGACTTTC.

The V call is TRBV4-3, the J call TRBJ2-1; a weak D match, TRBD2 (6 bases). CDR3 length: 18 residues. Germline V gives CDR1 LGHNA, CDR2 YSLEER. V was clipped by 3 bases and J by 6 bases, with 24 bases between them. The CDR3 nucleotides read TGCGCCAGCAGCCAGGCGAGCTGGAGCGGGCAAAATCCCAATGAGCAGTTCTTC. Amino acids: CASSQASWSGQNPNEQFF.

V and J are TRBV5-1 and TRBJ2-3; 15 bases line up with TRBD2. CDR3 length equals 17 residues. Looked up from germline, CDR1 is SGHRS and CDR2 is YFSETQ. The J segment lost 11 bases and the V segment lost 4 bases, leaving 14 bases of the junction unmatched. CDR3 bases: TGCGCCAGCAGCGGAGGGACTAGCGGGAGGCCCGAAAGTCGGCAGTATTTT. It yields the protein CASSGGTSGRPESRQYF.

This chain connects TRBV28 to TRBJ2-1; 10 nucleotides align to TRBD2. Germline trimming cut 7 bases from V and 4 bases from J; bases unmatched to any gene: 4. This CDR3 is 14 amino acids long. The V gene's germline CDR1 is MDHEN and CDR2 SYDVKM. In DNA, the CDR3 is TGTGCCAGCAATATACTAGCGGGGTACAATGAGCAGTTCTTC. Translating it yields CASNILAGYNEQFF.

The V and J genes are TRBV3-1 (or the pseudogene TRBV3-2) and TRBJ2-3, with a tentative D call TRBD2 (6 bases). CDR1 LGHDT and CDR2 YNNKEL come from the germline V gene (reference sequence). Trimming shortened V by 3 bases and J by 13 bases, and 11 bases separated the two germline ends. CDR3 length: 11 residues. Written as DNA, the CDR3 is TGTGCCAGCAGCCAGCAGCTAGCGAAGTATTTT. Translation: CASSQQLAKYF.

The chain is built from TRBV6-5 and TRBJ2-2; D possibly corresponds to TRBD2 (5 bases). The CDR3 sequence is 14 residues long. The V gene's germline CDR1 is MNHEY and CDR2 SVGAGI. Trimming left V 2 bases short and J 1 base short, with 5 bases between. The DNA of the CDR3 is TGTGCCAGCAGTTACCGGGGGAACACCGGGGAGCTGTTTTTT. Translating it yields CASSYRGNTGELFF.